This entry lists 18 T cell receptor beta chains sequenced from one sample in a study of T cell changes during pregnancy in multiple sclerosis (dated by TCRdb to between 2018 and 2020). The library was made by the immunoSEQ multiplex PCR assay. As stored in TCRdb, this immuneACCESS dataset retains in-frame rearrangements with V and J assigned. A fraction of the clones does not appear; measured against another copy, unresolved V genes explain less than half of the discrepancy, and the remainder lacks a known reason. Across this sample there are 55,000 or so clones, with 92% seen only once. 0.15% to 0.2% of the sample is held by the ten biggest clonotypes. The sequencing used CD4+ T cells from peripheral blood mononuclear cells, collected after pregnancy. Receptors originate from a female donor in good health, enrolled as a control in a pregnancy study.

This clone came up once. The chain links TRBV27 to TRBJ1-5, with D uncertain. The CDR3 is 17 residues long. Deletions cut 6 bases from V and 0 bases from J, with 18 bases between. Germline CDR1 and CDR2: MNHEY and SMNVEV (reference sequence). The CDR3 coding sequence is TGTGCCAGCAGCGCCAACCCCGGGGTAAATAGCAATCAGCCCCAGCATTTT. Translating it yields CASSANPGVNSNQPQHF.

This clone came up once. The V and J genes are TRBV9 and TRBJ2-5; possibly TRBD1 for D (5 bases). The ends were cut back, 0 bases at V and 0 bases at J, with 9 bases in the middle. Germline loops: CDR1 SGDLS, CDR2 YYNGEE. The CDR3 has 15 residues. CDR3 DNA sequence: TGTGCCAGCAGCGTAGAATCAGGGTACCAAGAGACCCAGTACTTC. Its translation is CASSVESGYQETQYF. Combining the CDR3 with reference TRBV9 and TRBJ2-5 gives the whole variable domain DSGVTQTPKHLITATGQRVTLRCSPRSGDLSVYWYQQSLDQGLQFLIQYYNGEERAKGNILERFSAQQFPDLHSELNLSSLELGDSALYFCASSVESGYQETQYFGPGTRLLVL.

The chain employs TRBV6-5 and TRBJ1-3; D remains ambiguous. The CDR3 consists of 13 residues. Germline V CDR1 and CDR2: MNHEY, SVGAGI. V was cut by 7 bases and J by 0 bases, with 7 bases left in between. The CDR3 nucleotides are TGTGCCAGCACGCGGTCCTCTGGAAACACCATATATTTT. It is translated as CASTRSSGNTIYF.

The DNA for the CDR3 is TGTGCCAGCAGCAGGACCAGCGGGGGGCCGACACGCTCCTACGAGCAGTACTTC. It specifies CASSRTSGGPTRSYEQYF. This chain joins TRBV28 and TRBJ2-5; 9 nucleotides agree with TRBD2. The J call is uncertain, as TRBJ2-7 better fits the DNA end. The CDR3 loop spans 18 amino acids. Germline V gives CDR1 MDHEN, CDR2 SYDVKM.

The chain links TRBV7-2 to TRBJ1-5; a weak D match, TRBD1 (5 bases). Germline CDR1 reads SGHTA; CDR2 reads FQGNSA. The CDR3 covers 15 residues. V lost 3 bases, J lost 1 base, and 10 bases lay in between. The CDR3 sequence: CASSLGGSSNQPQHF. DNA of the CDR3: TGTGCCAGCAGCTTGGGGGGATCAAGCAATCAGCCCCAGCATTTT.

CDR3 nucleotides: TGCGCCAGCAGCCCTCGCTCGGGGGGGCTCGGCAATGAGCAGTTCTTC. Translation gives CASSPRSGGLGNEQFF. The chain recombines TRBV4-1 with TRBJ2-1, with TRBD2 matching 8 bases. CDR3 length: 16 residues. V dropped 4 bases and J dropped 6; count of bases not matched to a gene: 11. CDR1 and CDR2 (germline): MGHRA, YSYEKL.

The CDR3 here is CASSYKGVYGYTF. The CDR3 DNA is TGTGCCAGCAGTTACAAGGGGGTTTATGGCTACACCTTC. The chain employs TRBV6-8 and TRBJ1-2, with D possibly being TRBD1 (6 bases). This CDR3 has 13 residues. Germline CDR1 is MNHGY and CDR2 is SAAAGT. Trimming took 2 bases from V and 5 from J, leaving 9 bases between them.

The CDR3 reads CASSIDSRRVALAGSDTQYF. CDR3 DNA sequence: TGTGCCAGTAGTATAGATAGTAGACGGGTCGCACTAGCGGGGTCAGATACGCAGTATTTT. The chain recombines TRBV19 with TRBJ2-3; 10 positions agree with TRBD2. The length of the CDR3 is 20 residues. V lost 0 bases to trimming and J lost 4 bases; unmatched junction nucleotides: 16. Germline values: CDR1 LNHDA, CDR2 SQIVND (reference sequence). Drawing the rest from reference TRBV19 and TRBJ2-3, the complete variable domain is DGGITQSPKYLFRKEGQNVTLSCEQNLNHDAMYWYRQDPGQGLRLIYYSQIVNDFQKGDIAEGYSVSREKKESFPLTVTSAQKNPTAFYLCASSIDSRRVALAGSDTQYFGPGTRLTVL.

This sequence joins TRBV4-3 and TRBJ1-3; 7 bases line up with TRBD1. Germline CDR1 reads LGHNA; CDR2 reads YSLEER. Trimming at V came to 0 bases and at J to 3 bases, leaving 8 bases not matched to a gene. This CDR3 has 17 amino acids. CDR3 nucleotides: TGCGCCAGCAGCCAAGATGTTAGGGACAGATATGGAAACACCATATATTTT. Translated: CASSQDVRDRYGNTIYF.

The table lists this clone with a count of one. The rearrangement links TRBV7-9 to TRBJ1-3; no clear D. Germline V CDR1 and CDR2: SEHNR, FQNEAQ (reference sequence). V shed 5 bases and J shed 5 bases, with 7 bases lying between them. The CDR3 has 12 amino acids. The CDR3 DNA is TGTGCCAGCAGCGCGTCAAGAAACACCATATATTTT. This codes for CASSASRNTIYF.

This chain links TRBV5-8 with TRBJ1-4; 7 bases fit TRBD1. The CDR3 sequence is 17 residues long. The V and J ends lost 0 bases and 0 bases, in that order; junction bases with no gene match: 5. The germline CDR1 and CDR2 sequences are SGHTS and YDEGEE. This chain's CDR3 is CASSLGQGGATNEKLFF. CDR3 in DNA: TGTGCCAGCAGCTTGGGGCAGGGGGGTGCAACTAATGAAAAACTGTTTTTT.

The chain joins TRBV4-1 to TRBJ1-2; a possible D gene is TRBD1 (5 bases). Germline CDR1 is MGHRA and CDR2 is YSYEKL. Trimming pared 4 bases from V and 8 bases from J, leaving 14 bases between. CDR3 length: 13 residues. Here the CDR3 reads CASSPARDSGYTF. The CDR3, as DNA: TGCGCCAGCAGCCCCGCCAGGGATTCGGGCTACACCTTC.

The chain is built from TRBV4-2 and TRBJ2-3; 9 bases line up with TRBD1. Germline loops: CDR1 LGHNA, CDR2 YNFKEQ. CDR3 length equals 18 residues. V trimming: 1 base; J trimming: 4 bases; junction bases outside the gene matches: 12. This CDR3 is CASSQVFGTGIVPDTQYF. CDR3 in DNA: TGTGCCAGCAGCCAAGTCTTCGGGACAGGGATTGTCCCAGATACGCAGTATTTT.

This chain connects TRBV29-1 to TRBJ1-6, with a tentative D call TRBD1 (5 bases). V lost 4 bases and J 4 bases, leaving 17 bases between the germline ends. Per germline, CDR1 SQVTM and CDR2 ANQGSEA. CDR3 size: 16 residues. The CDR3 nucleotides are TGCAGCGTTGTTCCAGGGAGGAATCCATATAATTCACCCCTCCACTTT. Protein sequence: CSVVPGRNPYNSPLHF.

This chain joins TRBV6-5 and TRBJ1-6; the D is unclear. Between the trimmed V and J ends, which lost 6 bases and 2 bases, there was a span of 8 bases. Germline assignment: CDR1 MNHEY and CDR2 SVGAGI. The length of the CDR3 is 14 residues. CDR3 in amino acids: CASRTGTYNSPLHF. The CDR3 DNA is TGTGCCAGCAGAACCGGGACCTATAATTCACCCCTCCACTTT.

V gene TRBV7-2 combines with J gene TRBJ2-3; 10 bases match TRBD2. Trimming removed 4 bases from V and 4 bases from J; junction bases left unmatched: 8. The CDR3 consists of 16 residues. CDR1 and CDR2 from the germline V gene are SGHTA and FQGNSA. The CDR3 loop reads CASSSQRGGFADTQYF. The CDR3 DNA reads as TGTGCCAGCAGCTCCCAGCGGGGGGGTTTCGCAGATACGCAGTATTTT.

V usage is TRBV15 and J usage is TRBJ1-5; TRBD1 is a possible D gene (5 bases). Germline V gene data show CDR1 as LNHNV and CDR2 as YYDKDF (reference sequence). The CDR3 is made up of 14 amino acids. With 0 bases removed from V and 7 bases from J, the gap between germline ends came to 10 bases. CDR3 loop: CATSREGGPQPQHF. CDR3 nucleotides: TGTGCCACCAGCAGAGAGGGGGGACCGCAGCCCCAGCATTTT. The full variable domain, rest sourced from reference TRBV15 and TRBJ1-5, is DAMVIQNPRYQVTQFGKPVTLSCSQTLNHNVMYWYQQKSSQAPKLLFHYYDKDFNNEADTPDNFQSRRPNTSFCFLDIRSPGLGDTAMYLCATSREGGPQPQHFGDGTRLSIL.

This clone was counted once. The chain employs TRBV15 and TRBJ1-2, with TRBD1 as a possible D gene (6 bases). CDR3 length: 16 amino acids. Per germline, CDR1 LNHNV and CDR2 YYDKDF (reference sequence). V lost 5 bases and J 8 bases, leaving 24 bases between the germline ends. The CDR3 DNA sequence: TGTGCCACCAGCCAGAAGCGATCCGGGACACGGGGCGGCTACACCTTC. This sequence encodes CATSQKRSGTRGGYTF.